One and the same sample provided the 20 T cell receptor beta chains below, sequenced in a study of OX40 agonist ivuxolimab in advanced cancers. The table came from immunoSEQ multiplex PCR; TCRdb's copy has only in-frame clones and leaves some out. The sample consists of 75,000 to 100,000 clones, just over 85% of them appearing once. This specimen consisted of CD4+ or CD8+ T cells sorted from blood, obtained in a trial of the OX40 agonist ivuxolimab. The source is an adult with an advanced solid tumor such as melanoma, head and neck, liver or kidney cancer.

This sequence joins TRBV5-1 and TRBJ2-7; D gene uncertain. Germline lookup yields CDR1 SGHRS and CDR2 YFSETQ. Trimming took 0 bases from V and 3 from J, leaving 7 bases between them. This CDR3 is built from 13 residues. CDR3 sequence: CASSLEQNYEQYF. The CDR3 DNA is TGCGCCAGCAGCTTGGAACAGAACTACGAGCAGTACTTC.

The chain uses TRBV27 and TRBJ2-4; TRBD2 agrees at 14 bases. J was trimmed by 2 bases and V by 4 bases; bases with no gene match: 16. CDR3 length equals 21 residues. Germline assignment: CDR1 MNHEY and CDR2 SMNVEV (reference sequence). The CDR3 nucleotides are TGTGCCAGCAGTTCGAGGCGTCCGGGACTAGCGGGAGTAGATACCAAAAACATTCAGTACTTC. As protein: CASSSRRPGLAGVDTKNIQYF.

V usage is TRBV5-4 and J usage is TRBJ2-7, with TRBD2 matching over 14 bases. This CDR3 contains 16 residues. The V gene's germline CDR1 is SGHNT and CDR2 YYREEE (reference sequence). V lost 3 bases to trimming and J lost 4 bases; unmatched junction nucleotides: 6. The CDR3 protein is CASSSGLAGDGYEQYF. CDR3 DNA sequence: TGTGCCAGCAGCTCGGGACTAGCGGGAGATGGGTACGAGCAGTACTTC.

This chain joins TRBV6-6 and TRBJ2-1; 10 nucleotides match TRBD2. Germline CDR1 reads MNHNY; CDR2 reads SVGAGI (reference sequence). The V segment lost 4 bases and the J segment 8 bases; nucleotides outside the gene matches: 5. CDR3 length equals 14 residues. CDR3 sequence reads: CASSSPGTSDEQFF. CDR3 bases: TGTGCCAGCAGTTCCCCCGGGACTAGCGATGAGCAGTTCTTC.

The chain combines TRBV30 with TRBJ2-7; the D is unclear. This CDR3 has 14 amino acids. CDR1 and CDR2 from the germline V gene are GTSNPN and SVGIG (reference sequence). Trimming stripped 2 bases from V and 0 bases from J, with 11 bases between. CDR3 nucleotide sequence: TGTGCCTGGAGTTCCCGACCCCGCTCCTACGAGCAGTACTTC. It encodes CAWSSRPRSYEQYF.

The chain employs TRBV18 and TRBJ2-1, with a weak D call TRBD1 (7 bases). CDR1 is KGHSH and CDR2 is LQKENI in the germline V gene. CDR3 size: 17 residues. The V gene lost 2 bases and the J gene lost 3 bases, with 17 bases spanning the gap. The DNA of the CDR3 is TGTGCCAGCTCACCAGCGAACAGGGGAGGAAGCTACAATGAGCAGTTCTTC. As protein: CASSPANRGGSYNEQFF.

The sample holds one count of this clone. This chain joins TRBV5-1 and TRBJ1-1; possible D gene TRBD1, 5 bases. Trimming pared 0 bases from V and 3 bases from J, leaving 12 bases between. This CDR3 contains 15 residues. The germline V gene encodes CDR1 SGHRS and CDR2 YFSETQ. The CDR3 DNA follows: TGCGCCAGCAGCTTGGTAGGTCGAGGGGACACTGAAGCTTTCTTT. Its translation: CASSLVGRGDTEAFF.

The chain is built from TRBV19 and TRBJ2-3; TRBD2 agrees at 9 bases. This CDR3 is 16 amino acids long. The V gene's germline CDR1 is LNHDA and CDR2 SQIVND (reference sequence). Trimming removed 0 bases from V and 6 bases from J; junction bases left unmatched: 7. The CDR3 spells CASSIEGGRARDTQYF. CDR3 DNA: TGTGCCAGTAGTATAGAAGGCGGGAGGGCCAGGGATACGCAGTATTTT.

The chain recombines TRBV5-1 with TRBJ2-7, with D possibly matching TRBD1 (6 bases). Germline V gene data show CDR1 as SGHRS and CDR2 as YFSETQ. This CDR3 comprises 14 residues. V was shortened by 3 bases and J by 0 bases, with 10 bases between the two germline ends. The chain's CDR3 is CASSWTEGSYEQYF. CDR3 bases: TGCGCCAGCAGCTGGACAGAGGGCTCCTACGAGCAGTACTTC.

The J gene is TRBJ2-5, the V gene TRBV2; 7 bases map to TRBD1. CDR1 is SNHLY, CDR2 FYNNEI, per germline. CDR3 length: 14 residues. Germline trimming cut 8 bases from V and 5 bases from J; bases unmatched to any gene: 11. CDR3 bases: TGTGCCAGCGTTGACAGGGCAGGTGCGGAGACCCAGTACTTC. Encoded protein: CASVDRAGAETQYF.

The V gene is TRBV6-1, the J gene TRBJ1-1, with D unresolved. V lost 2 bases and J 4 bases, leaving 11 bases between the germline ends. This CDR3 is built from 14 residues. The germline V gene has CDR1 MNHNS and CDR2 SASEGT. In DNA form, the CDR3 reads TGTGCCAGCAGTGAACCGTCCCTGGGCACTGAAGCTTTCTTT. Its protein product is CASSEPSLGTEAFF.

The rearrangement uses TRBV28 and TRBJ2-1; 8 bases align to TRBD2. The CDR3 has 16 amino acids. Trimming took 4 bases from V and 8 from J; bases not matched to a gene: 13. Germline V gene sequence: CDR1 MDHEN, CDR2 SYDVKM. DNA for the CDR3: TGTGCCAGCAGTTCGCCCAGCGGGAGAAAAGGGGATGAGCAGTTCTTC. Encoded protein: CASSSPSGRKGDEQFF. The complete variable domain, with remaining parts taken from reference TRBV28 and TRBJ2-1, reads DVKVTQSSRYLVKRTGEKVFLECVQDMDHENMFWYRQDPGLGLRLIYFSYDVKMKEKGDIPEGYSVSREKKERFSLILESASTNQTSMYLCASSSPSGRKGDEQFFGPGTRLTVL.

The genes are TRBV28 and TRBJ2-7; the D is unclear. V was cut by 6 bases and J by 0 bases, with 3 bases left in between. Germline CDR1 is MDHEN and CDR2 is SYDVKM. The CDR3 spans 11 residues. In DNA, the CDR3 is TGTGCCAGCAGAGCCTCCTACGAGCAGTACTTC. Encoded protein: CASRASYEQYF.

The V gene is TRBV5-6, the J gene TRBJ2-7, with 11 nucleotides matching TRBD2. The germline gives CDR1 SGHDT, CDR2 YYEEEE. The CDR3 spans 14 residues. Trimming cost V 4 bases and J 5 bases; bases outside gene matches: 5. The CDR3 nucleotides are TGTGCCAGCAGCCGACTAGCGGGAACCCACGAGCAGTACTTC. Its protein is CASSRLAGTHEQYF.

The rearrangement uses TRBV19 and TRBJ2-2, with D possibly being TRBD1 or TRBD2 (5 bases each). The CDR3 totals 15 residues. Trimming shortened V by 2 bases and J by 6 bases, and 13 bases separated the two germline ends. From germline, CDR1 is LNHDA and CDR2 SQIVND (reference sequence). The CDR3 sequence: CASSIPTRGSGELFF. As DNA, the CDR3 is TGTGCCAGTAGTATACCTACCCGGGGCTCCGGGGAGCTGTTTTTT.

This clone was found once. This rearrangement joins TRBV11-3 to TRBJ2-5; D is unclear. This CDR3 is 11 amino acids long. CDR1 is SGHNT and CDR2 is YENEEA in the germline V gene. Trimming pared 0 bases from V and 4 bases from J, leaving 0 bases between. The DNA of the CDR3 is TGTGCCAGCAGCTTAGAAGAGACCCAGTACTTC. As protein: CASSLEETQYF.

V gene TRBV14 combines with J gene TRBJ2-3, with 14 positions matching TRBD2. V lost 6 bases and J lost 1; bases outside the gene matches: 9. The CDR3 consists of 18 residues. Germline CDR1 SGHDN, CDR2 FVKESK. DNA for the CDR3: TGTGCCAGCAGGCCCGGGACTAGCGGGAGAACGGGCACAGATACGCAGTATTTT. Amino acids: CASRPGTSGRTGTDTQYF.

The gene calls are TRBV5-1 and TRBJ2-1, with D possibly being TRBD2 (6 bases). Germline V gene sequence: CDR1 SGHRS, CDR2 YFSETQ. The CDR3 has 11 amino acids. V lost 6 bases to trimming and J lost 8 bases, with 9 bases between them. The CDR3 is CASTGEYEQFF. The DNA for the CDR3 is TGCGCCAGCACGGGGGAGTATGAGCAGTTCTTC.

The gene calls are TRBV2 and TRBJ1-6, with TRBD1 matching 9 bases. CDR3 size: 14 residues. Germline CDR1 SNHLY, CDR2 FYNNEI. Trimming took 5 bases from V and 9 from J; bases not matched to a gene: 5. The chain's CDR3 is CASSRQGGSSPLHF. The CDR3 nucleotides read TGTGCCAGCAGTCGACAGGGGGGGAGTTCACCCCTCCACTTT. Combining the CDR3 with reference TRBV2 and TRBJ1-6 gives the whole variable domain EPEVTQTPSHQVTQMGQEVILRCVPISNHLYFYWYRQILGQKVEFLVSFYNNEISEKSEIFDDQFSVERPDGSNFTLKIRSTKLEDSAMYFCASSRQGGSSPLHFGNGTRLTVT.

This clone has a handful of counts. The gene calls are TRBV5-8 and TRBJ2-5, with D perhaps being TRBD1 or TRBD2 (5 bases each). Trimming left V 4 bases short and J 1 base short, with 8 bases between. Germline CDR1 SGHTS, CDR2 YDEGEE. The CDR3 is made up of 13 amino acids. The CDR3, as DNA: TGTGCCAGCAGCAGGGGACGCCAAGAGACCCAGTACTTC. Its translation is CASSRGRQETQYF.